This passage covers 20 T cell receptor beta chains from one sample sequenced in a study of T cell repertoires in cytomegalovirus infection. TCRdb processed the reads anew with MiXCR; each CDR3 protein has one entry. The sample lists 310,000 or so distinct CDR3 sequences, 8% to 10% occurring once. Material for sequencing was PBMCs. The receptors originated from a human donor in good health (CMV status not recorded). Some clones in this sample may be carry-over from other donors' samples.

This clonotype was counted ten times or more. This chain uses TRBV9 with TRBJ2-2; D unresolved. Germline CDR1 and CDR2: SGDLS and YYNGEE. The CDR3 loop spans 15 amino acids. V was clipped by 1 base and J by 3 bases, with 10 bases between them. CDR3 protein: CASSVSPLDTGELFF. The CDR3 DNA is TGTGCCAGCAGCGTATCGCCCCTAGACACCGGGGAGCTGTTTTTT.

This clonotype occurred many times. The junction does not match germline at one end; this may be a read error. J is TRBJ2-1 and V is TRBV7-7; possibly TRBD2 for D (5 bases). The CDR3 length is 15 residues. Germline lookup yields CDR1 SSHAT and CDR2 FNYEAQ (reference sequence). The CDR3 DNA reads TGTGCTAGCAGTATGACCCCCGAGGGTAGCCATGAGCAGTTCTTC. This encodes CASSMTPEGSHEQFF.

This clonotype has a count of ten or more. The genes are TRBV20-1 and TRBJ2-5; D remains unclear. This CDR3 is built from 11 residues. Per the germline V gene, CDR1 is DFQATT and CDR2 is SNEGSKA (reference sequence). The V gene lost 6 bases and the J gene lost 5 bases, with 10 bases spanning the gap. CDR3 protein: CSAPLGETQYF. The CDR3 nucleotides are TGCAGTGCCCCCTTAGGGGAGACCCAGTACTTC.

This clonotype was observed many times. The V and J genes are TRBV28 and TRBJ2-5; 7 bases are a match to TRBD2. The CDR3 covers 13 residues. Losses at the gene ends were 7 bases for V and 2 bases for J; bases not matched to a gene: 4. Germline V lookup: CDR1 MDHEN, CDR2 SYDVKM. This CDR3 is CASIGSGQETQYF. In nucleotides, the CDR3 is TGTGCCAGCATTGGTAGCGGGCAAGAGACCCAGTACTTC.

About this clonotype: Since a much larger clone is just one base distant, this may be a read error. The chain links TRBV7-3 to TRBJ2-3; D could derive from TRBD1 or TRBD2 (5 bases each). The germline V gene has CDR1 SGHTA and CDR2 FQGTGA. There are 14 residues in the CDR3. This CDR3 reads CDSSLGGTADTQYF. CDR3 in DNA: TGTGACAGCAGCTTAGGTGGGACCGCAGATACGCAGTATTTT.

This clonotype occurred a few times. This chain joins TRBV9 and TRBJ1-1, with D perhaps matching TRBD1 (6 bases). The ends were cut back, 4 bases at V and 4 bases at J, with 14 bases in the middle. CDR3 length: 14 residues. CDR1 and CDR2 (germline): SGDLS, YYNGEE. Written as DNA, the CDR3 is TGTGCCAGCAGCCCCCAAGGGGGTTTCACTGAAGCTTTCTTT. Translated: CASSPQGGFTEAFF.

This clonotype was observed many times. The chain carries TRBV2 and TRBJ2-1; tentatively, D is TRBD2 (5 bases). Germline CDR1 is SNHLY and CDR2 is FYNNEI. The CDR3 runs to 13 residues. Trimming took 7 bases from V and 6 from J, leaving 13 bases between them. The CDR3 spells CASNRGSGNEQFF. In nucleotides, the CDR3 is TGTGCCAGCAATCGAGGGAGCGGCAATGAGCAGTTCTTC.

By share of the sample, this clonotype is medium-sized. The chain joins TRBV7-2 to TRBJ2-7; TRBD2 agrees at 9 bases. Per the germline V gene, CDR1 is SGHTA and CDR2 is FQGNSA. The V segment lost 10 bases and the J segment 2 bases; nucleotides outside the gene matches: 18. CDR3 length: 17 residues. The CDR3 coding sequence is TGTGCCACCCTGATTGGGGGGCGGGGGGGAAGAACCTACGAGCAGTACGTC. This encodes CATLIGGRGGRTYEQYV.

This clonotype was seen at least ten times. The V and J genes are TRBV11-3 and TRBJ2-1; 9 bases fit TRBD2. In germline, CDR1 is SGHNT, CDR2 YENEEA. J gave up 9 bases and V 5 bases, and 11 bases lay outside the gene matches. CDR3 size: 15 residues. DNA of the CDR3: TGTGCCAGCAGCCCCTCCCTAGCGGGGCGAGGTGAGCAGTTCTTC. Translated, it gives CASSPSLAGRGEQFF. Full variable domain (outside the CDR3, taken from reference TRBV11-3 and TRBJ2-1): EAGVVQSPRYKIIEKKQPVAFWCNPISGHNTLYWYLQNLGQGPELLIRYENEEAVDDSQLPKDRFSAERLKGVDSTLKIQPAELGDSAVYLCASSPSLAGRGEQFFGPGTRLTVL.

This clonotype was observed many times. The CDR3 here is CASSLHSYSYEQYV. The CDR3 DNA is TGTGCCAGCAGCTTACACAGTTACTCCTACGAGCAGTACGTC. This rearrangement joins TRBV7-9 to TRBJ2-7; D unresolved. The CDR3 consists of 14 residues. Trimming removed 2 bases from V and 0 bases from J, with 8 bases in between. In germline, CDR1 is SEHNR, CDR2 FQNEAQ (reference sequence).

In this sample, this clonotype turned up a few times. The chain links TRBV4-3 to TRBJ2-1; a weak D match, TRBD2 (6 bases). V was shortened by 3 bases and J by 9 bases, with 21 bases between the two germline ends. The CDR3 is made up of 16 amino acids. Germline V gives CDR1 LGHNA, CDR2 YSLEER. Here the CDR3 DNA reads TGCGCCAGCAGCCAGCACCGAGCGGGTGGGAGGTCTGAGCAGTTCTTC. It is translated as CASSQHRAGGRSEQFF.

The table lists this clonotype with many counts. This chain uses TRBV7-8 with TRBJ2-6; 11 bases are shared with TRBD2. Germline CDR1 and CDR2: SGHVS and FQNEAQ. This CDR3 is 20 amino acids long. V was clipped by 1 base and J by 3 bases; unmatched bases: 11. CDR3 sequence reads: CASSLEPTGTSGHGANVLTF. In DNA, the CDR3 is TGTGCCAGCAGCTTAGAACCTACCGGGACTAGCGGTCATGGGGCCAACGTCCTGACTTTC.

The chain is built from TRBV7-9 and TRBJ2-5; 11 nucleotides agree with TRBD2. This CDR3 contains 15 residues. The germline V gene has CDR1 SEHNR and CDR2 FQNEAQ (reference sequence). Unmatched junction bases numbered 7, after V lost 5 bases and J lost 5 bases. The CDR3: CASSSSGGATETQYF. CDR3 sequence (DNA): TGTGCCAGCAGCAGTAGCGGGGGGGCCACCGAGACCCAGTACTTC.

The chain carries TRBV29-1 and TRBJ1-6; 7 positions match TRBD1. The trim removed 8 bases at V and 2 bases at J, leaving 12 bases unmatched. The CDR3 loop spans 16 amino acids. Germline V gene data show CDR1 as SQVTM and CDR2 as ANQGSEA. The CDR3 here is CSPPRTGAPYNSPLHF. CDR3 sequence (DNA): TGCAGCCCTCCACGGACAGGCGCCCCCTATAATTCACCCCTCCACTTT.

There are many counts of this clonotype. The V call is TRBV20-1, the J call TRBJ1-2; D might be TRBD1 (6 bases). This CDR3 spans 15 amino acids. The ends were cut back, 2 bases at V and 5 bases at J, with 18 bases in the middle. Germline values: CDR1 DFQATT, CDR2 SNEGSKA (reference sequence). The chain's CDR3 is CSARRGSLAGYGYTF. The DNA for the CDR3 is TGCAGTGCTAGAAGGGGGAGTCTGGCGGGGTATGGCTACACCTTC.

This clonotype was counted a few times. J is TRBJ1-5 and V is TRBV19; D gene uncertain. In germline, CDR1 is LNHDA, CDR2 SQIVND (reference sequence). This CDR3 region has 16 residues. The V gene lost 0 bases and the J gene lost 3 bases, with 12 bases spanning the gap. For the CDR3, the DNA is TGTGCCAGTAGTATAGAAGATTCACAACTCAATCAGCCCCAGCATTTT. Translating gives CASSIEDSQLNQPQHF.

The sample holds many counts of this clonotype. The chain carries TRBV19 and TRBJ1-5, with 7 bases lining up with TRBD1. Per the germline V gene, CDR1 is LNHDA and CDR2 is SQIVND (reference sequence). The CDR3 runs to 15 residues. V shed 10 bases and J 0 bases; nucleotides not matched to a gene: 9. The CDR3 here is CATLRDSFSNQPQHF. The CDR3 nucleotides read TGTGCCACTCTCCGGGACAGCTTTAGCAATCAGCCCCAGCATTTT.

Only a few counts were recorded for this clonotype. The chain combines TRBV6-2 or TRBV6-3 with TRBJ2-3; 9 positions agree with TRBD2. The CDR3 totals 15 residues. With 2 bases clipped from V and 5 bases from J, the junction kept 5 bases outside the gene matches. In germline, CDR1 is MNHEY, CDR2 SVGEGT. Here the CDR3 DNA reads TGTGCCAGCAGTTACGCCCAGCGGGGGGAAGATACGCAGTATTTT. Its translation is CASSYAQRGEDTQYF.

This clonotype was found many times. The gene calls are TRBV6-1 and TRBJ1-2; D call uncertain. The length of the CDR3 is 13 residues. V lost 7 bases and J 4 bases, leaving 13 bases between the germline ends. Germline V gene sequence: CDR1 MNHNS, CDR2 SASEGT. CDR3 residues: CASTNGGGYGYTF. CDR3 sequence (DNA): TGTGCCAGCACCAACGGAGGAGGCTATGGCTACACCTTC.

At least ten counts were recorded for this clonotype. The gene calls are TRBV28 and TRBJ2-4; D remains ambiguous. The V end was cut by 2 bases, the J end by 0 bases, with 14 bases between. This CDR3 comprises 17 residues. Germline V gives CDR1 MDHEN, CDR2 SYDVKM. The CDR3 spells CASSLAALMGAKNIQYF. The DNA of the CDR3 is TGTGCCAGCAGTTTAGCGGCTTTGATGGGAGCCAAAAACATTCAGTACTTC. Using reference TRBV28 and TRBJ2-4 for the parts outside the CDR3, the full variable domain is DVKVTQSSRYLVKRTGEKVFLECVQDMDHENMFWYRQDPGLGLRLIYFSYDVKMKEKGDIPEGYSVSREKKERFSLILESASTNQTSMYLCASSLAALMGAKNIQYFGAGTRLSVL.